This paragraph reports one T cell receptor (beta chain). This clone has more than one count but fewer than ten. Its binding antigen is unknown. Base quality data are lacking; no much larger clone is found one base away. The data are from a study of T cell responses to AZD1222 COVID-19 vaccine (dated by TCRdb to 2020 to 2023). Study-level background: Because spike-specific TCR depth and breadth did not differ between the two schedules, AZD1222 recipients who got a second dose at roughly 4 weeks were pooled with those who got a second dose at roughly 12 weeks. Trial participants were enrolled into age subgroups of 18-55, 56-69 and 70-plus years, which contained roughly 150, 30 and 60 TCR-sequenced participants, respectively. A total of approximately 250 trial participants underwent TCR sequencing, of whom 200 to 220 had received two doses of AZD1222 and roughly 26 had received two doses of the MenACWY control vaccine. What the work shows at the level of the full study, not this receptor alone: The vaccine-associated CD4 TCRs covered the entire spike protein, and the dominant responses fell in regions 160-218 and 743-854. Nearly half of unique spike-specific TCRs reportedly recognized epitopes outside regions mutated in the B.1.351 and B.1.1.7 variants. After two AZD1222 doses, both the breadth and the depth of spike-specific TCRs were significantly higher than at day 0 and than in MenACWY recipients. Because no samples from the day 14 peak response were available, repertoires could be characterized only after the peak T cell response. Most participants were white British and females outnumbered males, and the authors suggested that clonal diversity may have been underestimated. Only five or six AZD1222 recipients were SARS-CoV-2 seropositive at baseline, limiting conclusions about previously exposed vaccinees. The 56-69-year group was small, and its depth increase did not reach significance, likely because of low power.

The CDR3 runs 15 residues from the cysteine to the phenylalanine. CDR3 DNA only is kept here, 45 bases in frame from base 1. CDR1 and CDR2 are drawn from the germline V gene: SNHLY, FYNNEI. Trimming accounts for 8 bases at V and 0 bases at J, while the number of junction bases matched to no gene is 7. The CDR3 regions of human TCRbeta chains were analyzed by immunosequencing. On the study's bioinformatics: Repertoire TCRs were matched against a reference library of SARS-CoV-2-specific TCRs generated with the MIRA antigen-specificity platform. Breadth meant the fraction of unique TCRs that were SARS-CoV-2-associated, whereas depth meant the fraction of total T cells that were SARS-CoV-2-associated. Each spike-specific TCR was assigned to its reactive spike region and to a CD4 or CD8 class using the MIRA data. Log10-transformed breadth and depth values were compared by one-way ANOVA with Sidak's multiple comparisons tests. The table comes from immuneACCESS by way of TCRdb, which keeps in-frame sequences with V and J called. Part of the clones is missing from these tables; in studies checked, under half for an unresolved V gene and the rest for unknown reasons. The V and J calls and clone size were taken over from that table, and D and trimming were inferred from the DNA. The sample profile shows 100,000 or so clones; around 87% of them were found once. The leading ten clones occupy around 2.3% of the sample.

The time point label, read with the paper, signifies: baseline before first vaccination. Vaccinee samples came from UK trials COV001 and COV002, including a single-blind randomized controlled phase 2/3 trial of AZD1222 (ChAdOx1 nCoV-19) in healthy adults. For TCRbeta chain sequencing, PBMC samples from trial participants were taken at day 0 and at day 28 after the second dose. The TCR sequence derives from an adult in good health. This material consisted of peripheral blood, taken on day 0 of AZD1222 vaccination. The chain is made from TRBV2 and TRBJ1-3; TRBD1 matches 7 bases in the middle. The CDR3 is CASRDSGSSGNTIYF. In nucleotide form, the sequence is TGTGCCAGCCGGGACAGTGGAAGCTCTGGAAACACCATATATTTT.